What follows describes a single TCR beta chain. As yet, its antigen is unknown. This entry is derived from a study of immune cell composition in non-small cell lung cancer. Broader study findings: About four fifths of squamous and approximately 31% of adenocarcinoma cases had tumour-associated clones >0.5%.

Libraries were prepared by immunoSEQ multiplex PCR; TCRdb keeps only in-frame clonotypes and omits some of them. In the table there are 7,500 to 10,000 clones, about 68% of which are singletons. Germline V gene data show CDR1 as ENHRY and CDR2 as SYGVKD. The ends were cut back, 6 bases at V and 3 bases at J, with 9 bases in the middle. The CDR3 has 12 residues. Normal lung was taken at the farthest possible site, at least 3 cm from tumour. The TCR comes from a human donor with non-small cell lung cancer. Sequenced sample: non-adjacent lung tissue. The chain links TRBV10-3 to TRBJ2-7; possibly TRBD1 for D (6 bases). The CDR3 DNA reads as TGTGCCATCAGGGAGGACAGCTACGAGCAGTACTTC. Protein: CAIREDSYEQYF.